The rows below give T cell receptor beta chains drawn from one sample of a study of shared T cell receptors in the human thymus. Here immunoSEQ multiplex PCR was the method, and the copy in TCRdb shows in-frame clones only, minus some. The sample has 700,000 to 750,000 clones, 70% to 90% seen once. The sample was also reused in another study, on human thymus T cells.

The material sequenced was thymocytes. Every receptor here comes from a girl younger than two with a congenital heart defect. CDR3s include the opening cysteine and the closing phenylalanine or tryptophan. A D gene is named only where the DNA matches it firmly. Where a row states a size, it is once, few, many or the class of an expanded clone; other rows omit it.

DNA: TGTGCCAGTAGCCCTACGGCAGGTTCTAACTATGGCTACACCTTC
CDR3: CASSPTAGSNYGYTF
V: TRBV19
size: .
J: TRBJ1-2
D: .

DNA: TGTGCCAGCAGTCCTAAGCCCGCGGACAGGGCAGGGATTAACTATGGCTACACCTTC
CDR3: CASSPKPADRAGINYGYTF
V: TRBV28
size: .
J: TRBJ1-2
D: TRBD1

DNA: TGTGCCACCAGCAGGGAACTAGCGGGCACAGATACGCAGTATTTT
CDR3: CATSRELAGTDTQYF
V: TRBV15
size: .
J: TRBJ2-3
D: TRBD2

DNA: TGCGCCAGCAGCCCAGCGGGGGACGACACAGATACGCAGTATTTT
CDR3: CASSPAGDDTDTQYF
V: TRBV5-1
size: once
J: TRBJ2-3
D: TRBD2

DNA: TGTGCCAGCAGTTTATCGGCCCGGGGTGGCTCCTATAATTCACCCCTCCACTTT
CDR3: CASSLSARGGSYNSPLHF
V: TRBV27
size: .
J: TRBJ1-6
D: .

DNA: TGTGCCAGCAGGCGAGGCTGGACTGAAGCTTTCTTT
CDR3: CASRRGWTEAFF
V: TRBV25-1
size: .
J: TRBJ1-1
D: .

DNA: TGTGCCAGCTCACCACCGGGACAAATACCTTCACCCCTCCACTTT
CDR3: CASSPPGQIPSPLHF
V: TRBV18
size: .
J: TRBJ1-6
D: .

DNA: TGTGCCAGCAGTCAGGGTTACAGGGGTTCTGCCGGGGAGCTGTTTTTT
CDR3: CASSQGYRGSAGELFF
V: TRBV27
size: .
J: TRBJ2-2
D: TRBD1

DNA: TGCGCCAGCAGCTTGGGACAGGGGTCGTCGGAACAGCCCCAGCATTTT
CDR3: CASSLGQGSSEQPQHF
V: TRBV5-1
size: .
J: TRBJ1-5
D: TRBD1

DNA: TGTGCCAGCAGTTTCAGGGGTAGGGACGAGCAGTACTTC
CDR3: CASSFRGRDEQYF
V: TRBV28
size: .
J: TRBJ2-7
D: .

DNA: TGTGCCAGCAATACCCAAGGAGGGGGCCGTCAGGACACCGGGGAGCTGTTTTTT
CDR3: CASNTQGGGRQDTGELFF
V: TRBV25-1
size: .
J: TRBJ2-2
D: .

DNA: TGCGCCAGCAGCTCGACAGGATGGAACACTGAAGCTTTCTTT
CDR3: CASSSTGWNTEAFF
V: TRBV5-1
size: .
J: TRBJ1-1
D: .

DNA: TGTGCCACCCGCCGGGGGACCGGGGAGCTGTTTTTT
CDR3: CATRRGTGELFF
V: TRBV25-1
size: few
J: TRBJ2-2
D: .